Shown below are 21 T cell receptor beta chains from a single sample sequenced in a study of blood T cell repertoires in COVID-19. Generated by immunoSEQ multiplex PCR, the TCRdb table keeps only in-frame clones and is missing some. Here the sample spans approximately 160,000 clones, over 65% being singletons. Sequenced material: PBMCs or T cells enriched from blood (not recorded which). These receptors were collected from a woman aged 50 to 65 who had recovered from COVID-19.

J is TRBJ1-4 and V is TRBV10-2, with TRBD1 matching 9 bases. The CDR3 runs 15 residues. Germline CDR1 WSHSY, CDR2 SAAADI. Trimming took 3 bases from V and 7 from J; bases not matched to a gene: 6. In DNA, the CDR3 is TGCGCCAGCAGTGATTTTGGGACAGGGCCTGAAAAACTGTTTTTT. It translates to CASSDFGTGPEKLFF.

This chain uses TRBV4-3 with TRBJ2-1; weak D call: TRBD1 (5 bases). Germline CDR1 is LGHNA and CDR2 is YSLEER. The CDR3 extends over 15 amino acids. Between the trimmed V and J ends, which lost 0 bases and 10 bases, there was a span of 16 bases. The CDR3 sequence is CASSQDGAGWGEQFF. CDR3 in DNA: TGCGCCAGCAGCCAAGATGGGGCAGGGTGGGGAGAGCAGTTCTTC.

The CDR3 spells CASSKYLPRTGGSYNEQFF. In DNA form, the CDR3 reads TGTGCCAGCAGCAAATATCTCCCCCGTACAGGGGGCTCCTACAATGAGCAGTTCTTC. J is TRBJ2-1 and V is TRBV21-1; the table gives TRBD1 as D, unverified against the DNA. TRBV21-1 is a documented pseudogene. The CDR3 spans 19 residues.

This chain links TRBV28 with TRBJ2-3, with D possibly being TRBD2 (5 bases). The CDR3 has 12 amino acids. V lost 7 bases and J lost 12, with 17 bases in between. Per germline, CDR1 MDHEN and CDR2 SYDVKM. The CDR3 sequence: CASTLLTGRQYF. The DNA for the CDR3 is TGTGCCAGCACACTCCTAACGGGGAGACAGTATTTT.

The chain combines TRBV3-1 (or the pseudogene TRBV3-2) with TRBJ1-5; 8 nucleotides align to TRBD1. The CDR3 has 15 residues. V lost 1 base, J lost 1 base, and 0 bases stayed unmatched. Germline lookup yields CDR1 LGHDT and CDR2 YNNKEL (reference sequence). In nucleotides, the CDR3 is TGTGCCAGCAGCCAAGGGACAGGGAGCAATCAGCCCCAGCATTTT. Its translation is CASSQGTGSNQPQHF.

CDR3 in DNA: TGTGCCAGCACTGTAGAGACTAGCGGGGGCGTGGCGCAGTATTTT. Translation: CASTVETSGGVAQYF. The V and J genes are TRBV2 and TRBJ2-3; the match to TRBD2 covers 12 bases. After removal of 7 bases from V and 10 bases from J, the junction contained 12 bases not matched to a gene. The CDR3 runs 15 residues. Germline-derived CDR1 and CDR2 are SNHLY and FYNNEI. Complete variable domain (other parts from reference TRBV2 and TRBJ2-3): EPEVTQTPSHQVTQMGQEVILRCVPISNHLYFYWYRQILGQKVEFLVSFYNNEISEKSEIFDDQFSVERPDGSNFTLKIRSTKLEDSAMYFCASTVETSGGVAQYFGPGTRLTVL.

The rearrangement links TRBV5-1 to TRBJ2-5; 10 nucleotides match TRBD2. Losses at the gene ends were 0 bases for V and 1 base for J; bases not matched to a gene: 0. Germline values: CDR1 SGHRS, CDR2 YFSETQ. The CDR3 runs 15 residues. This CDR3 reads CASSLGTSGQETQYF. In nucleotides, the CDR3 is TGCGCCAGCAGCTTGGGGACTAGCGGCCAAGAGACCCAGTACTTC. Full variable domain (remainder filled in from reference TRBV5-1 and TRBJ2-5): KAGVTQTPRYLIKTRGQQVTLSCSPISGHRSVSWYQQTPGQGLQFLFEYFSETQRNKGNFPGRFSGRQFSNSRSEMNVSTLELGDSALYLCASSLGTSGQETQYFGPGTRLLVL.

The chain links TRBV21-1 to TRBJ2-7; TRBD2 is the table's D call, not checked against the DNA. TRBV21-1 represents a pseudogene. The CDR3 extends over 14 amino acids. CDR3 bases: TGTGCCAGCAGCAAAGGCGGGGATTCCTACGAGCAGTACGTC. It is translated as CASSKGGDSYEQYV.

J is TRBJ2-5 and V is TRBV11-3, with TRBD2 matching over 7 bases. The germline V gene has CDR1 SGHNT and CDR2 YENEEA. With V trimmed by 3 bases and J by 6 bases, 10 bases remained unmatched. The CDR3 covers 15 residues. The CDR3 loop is CASSFPGREGKTQYF. The CDR3 DNA reads TGTGCCAGCAGCTTCCCCGGCAGGGAGGGAAAGACCCAGTACTTC.

V is TRBV28 and J is TRBJ1-5; D is unresolved. V was trimmed by 6 bases and J by 11 bases, leaving 8 bases between them. The germline gives CDR1 MDHEN, CDR2 SYDVKM. The CDR3 totals 10 residues. In DNA, the CDR3 is TGTGCCAGCAGCGTGGAGGCCCAGCATTTT. This codes for CASSVEAQHF. The complete variable domain, with remaining parts taken from reference TRBV28 and TRBJ1-5, reads DVKVTQSSRYLVKRTGEKVFLECVQDMDHENMFWYRQDPGLGLRLIYFSYDVKMKEKGDIPEGYSVSREKKERFSLILESASTNQTSMYLCASSVEAQHFGDGTRLSIL.

The rearrangement uses TRBV6-2 or TRBV6-3 and TRBJ1-5; 9 bases map to TRBD1. Trimming removed 2 bases from V and 6 bases from J; junction bases left unmatched: 8. Germline-derived CDR1 and CDR2 are MNHEY and SVGEGT. This CDR3 contains 16 residues. The chain's CDR3 is CASSYPPGTGSQPQHF. The CDR3 nucleotides read TGTGCCAGCAGTTACCCTCCCGGGACAGGGAGTCAGCCCCAGCATTTT.

Comment on this clone: The identical CDR3 is also encoded by other nucleotide sequences in the sample. The rearrangement uses TRBV5-1 and TRBJ2-6; possibly TRBD1 for D (6 bases). CDR1 SGHRS and CDR2 YFSETQ come from the germline V gene. V lost 3 bases, J lost 0 bases, and 7 bases lay in between. The CDR3 spans 15 residues. The CDR3 sequence is CASSSDSSGANVLTF. DNA for the CDR3: TGCGCCAGCAGCTCGGACAGCTCTGGGGCCAACGTCCTGACTTTC.

The chain uses TRBV30 and TRBJ1-2; D is ambiguous. The germline V and J ends were trimmed by 3 bases and 6 bases, with 5 bases remaining between them. CDR3 size: 10 residues. Germline CDR1 is GTSNPN and CDR2 is SVGIG (reference sequence). CDR3: CAWRTNGYTF. The CDR3, as DNA: TGTGCCTGGAGAACAAATGGCTACACCTTC.

V is TRBV7-9 and J is TRBJ1-2; D is possibly TRBD1 (5 bases). There are 13 residues in the CDR3. The ends were cut back, 3 bases at V and 8 bases at J, with 13 bases in the middle. Germline assignment: CDR1 SEHNR and CDR2 FQNEAQ (reference sequence). The CDR3 protein is CASSLIGDLGYTF. The CDR3 bases are TGTGCCAGCAGCTTGATAGGGGATTTAGGCTACACCTTC.

The chain combines TRBV30 with TRBJ1-3, with D unclear. V was pared by 5 bases and J by 0 bases, with 8 bases between. The CDR3 is 13 amino acids. CDR1 and CDR2 from the germline V gene are GTSNPN and SVGIG (reference sequence). The CDR3 sequence is CAWGTFSGNTIYF. The CDR3 nucleotides are TGTGCCTGGGGCACATTCTCTGGAAACACCATATATTTT. Full variable domain (missing parts from reference TRBV30 and TRBJ1-3): SQTIHQWPATLVQPVGSPLSLECTVEGTSNPNLYWYRQAAGRGLQLLFYSVGIGQISSEVPQNLSASRPQDRQFILSSKKLLLSDSGFYLCAWGTFSGNTIYFGEGSWLTVV.

The chain combines TRBV6-5 with TRBJ2-2; D call uncertain. CDR3 size: 13 residues. The V end was cut by 7 bases, the J end by 2 bases, with 8 bases between. Germline CDR1 MNHEY, CDR2 SVGAGI. The CDR3 region has the DNA TGTGCCAGCAACTGGGCCAACACCGGGGAGCTGTTTTTT. This encodes CASNWANTGELFF.

This clone was observed a few times. The DNA of the CDR3 is TGCGCCAGCAGCCCAGGGGGACAGGAGACTTATGGCTACACCTTC. Its translation is CASSPGGQETYGYTF. This chain links TRBV5-1 with TRBJ1-2; 8 bases match TRBD1. The CDR3 is 15 residues long. Germline V gene lookup returns CDR1 SGHRS and CDR2 YFSETQ. The V segment lost 4 bases and the J segment 5 bases; nucleotides outside the gene matches: 10.

This clone was detected only a few times. The chain joins TRBV18 to TRBJ1-1, with TRBD1 as a possible D gene (6 bases). V was trimmed by 4 bases and J by 5 bases, leaving 11 bases between them. Germline-derived CDR1 and CDR2 are KGHSH and LQKENI. The CDR3 totals 13 residues. The CDR3 sequence is CASSHRERTEAFF. DNA of the CDR3: TGTGCCAGCTCACACAGGGAACGGACTGAAGCTTTCTTT.

The chain couples TRBV30 to TRBJ2-5; TRBD2 is a possible D gene (6 bases). Deletions cut 2 bases from V and 2 bases from J, with 12 bases between. The CDR3 covers 14 residues. CDR1 and CDR2 from the germline V gene are GTSNPN and SVGIG (reference sequence). The CDR3 protein is CAWSIYGTQETQYF. The CDR3 nucleotides are TGTGCCTGGAGTATATATGGGACTCAAGAGACCCAGTACTTC.

V and J are TRBV18 and TRBJ1-5, with D perhaps TRBD1 (5 bases). The CDR3 spans 14 residues. The V end was cut by 1 base, the J end by 4 bases, with 8 bases between. The germline CDR1 and CDR2 sequences are KGHSH and LQKENI. The CDR3 spells CASSPREGNQPQHF. CDR3 in DNA: TGTGCCAGCTCACCACGGGAGGGGAATCAGCCCCAGCATTTT.

The chain couples TRBV7-2 to TRBJ2-1; no firm D call. The V and J ends lost 2 bases and 0 bases respectively, with 11 bases between them. The length of the CDR3 is 16 residues. Germline V gene sequence: CDR1 SGHTA, CDR2 FQGNSA. CDR3 bases: TGTGCCAGCAGCTTAATAACAGACCCCTCCTACAATGAGCAGTTCTTC. Translation: CASSLITDPSYNEQFF.